A selection of T cell receptor beta chains follows, all from one sample in a study of cytomegalovirus exposure and HLA in healthy donors. The data were produced by immunoSEQ multiplex PCR, yet TCRdb's version contains in-frame clones alone and is incomplete. The top ten clones hold approximately 0.73% of a sample with tens of thousands of clones, 85% to 95% of them seen once. The sequenced material came from PBMCs. These receptors were obtained from a young woman in good health and CMV-seronegative. CDR3s include the opening cysteine and the closing phenylalanine or tryptophan. D genes are given only for firm matches. Size is omitted from some rows. Given values are once, few, many or a class for expanded clones.

d_call clone_size j_call v_call cdr3_nt cdr3_aa
NA few TRBJ1-6 TRBV4-1 TGCGCCAGCAGCCCCCGGTCCTATAATTCACCCCTCCACTTT CASSPRSYNSPLHF
TRBD1 once TRBJ1-1 TRBV14 TGTGCCAGCAGCCCATGGACAGGGCCGCCGAACACTGAAGCTTTCTTT CASSPWTGPPNTEAFF
NA NA TRBJ1-5 TRBV5-6 TGTGCCAGCAGCCGACAGCAATATAGCAATCAGCCCCAGCATTTT CASSRQQYSNQPQHF
TRBD2 once TRBJ2-1 TRBV7-9 TGTGCCAGCAGCTTAGAGGGAGTAGCGGGATACTACAATGAGCAGTTCTTC CASSLEGVAGYYNEQFF
TRBD1 NA TRBJ1-2 TRBV16 TGTGCCAGCAGCCAACGCGGCAGGGGGCATGGCTACACCTTC CASSQRGRGHGYTF
NA NA TRBJ2-7 TRBV18 TGTGCCAGCTCACCTACCCGCACGGCTAGCGTGACCTCCTACGAGCAGTACTTC CASSPTRTASVTSYEQYF
NA NA TRBJ2-3 TRBV10-2 TGCGCCAGCAGTCAGTATAACGGGGGAACAGATACGCAGTATTTT CASSQYNGGTDTQYF
NA NA TRBJ1-2 TRBV4-3 TGCGCCAGCAGCCAATTCGGTGGGAGTGGAGTTTTAGGCTACACCTTC CASSQFGGSGVLGYTF
TRBD1 few TRBJ2-7 TRBV6-5 TGTGCCAGCAGCCGGGACAGGGGCTACGAGCAGTACTTC CASSRDRGYEQYF
NA NA TRBJ1-2 TRBV30 TGTGCCTCTAATTCGGGCAGGGGAAACAATGGCTACACCTTC CASNSGRGNNGYTF